Sequencing of this TCR beta chain was carried out in a study of CD8 T cells in Susac syndrome. This CDR3 has 15 amino acids. Trimming cost V 4 bases and J 4 bases; bases outside gene matches: 3. Germline V lookup: CDR1 ENHRY, CDR2 SYGVKD. Reverse transcription of about 0.5 to 1 ug RNA used random hexamers. With immunoSEQ multiplex PCR, TCR beta CDR3 was amplified across 54 Vbeta and 13 Jbeta. TCRdb reprocessed the immunoSEQ multiplex PCR reads via MiXCR and lists one record per CDR3 protein. In the table there are some 300,000 distinct CDR3 sequences, about 91% of which are singletons. TEMRA cells were enriched by FACS, and CD4+ and CD8+ T cells were negatively isolated.

Sequenced material: CD8+ T cells from PBMCs. The chain carries TRBV10-3 and TRBJ2-3, with 12 bases fitting TRBD2. The sequence derives from a human donor with multiple sclerosis. The CDR3 loop reads CAISVGLAGSDTQYF. CDR3 DNA sequence: TGTGCCATCAGTGTGGGACTAGCGGGTTCAGATACGCAGTATTTT.